Following are 25 T cell receptor beta chains from one sample sequenced in a study of identical twins. Each CDR3 protein gets one entry after TCRdb re-called the 5' RACE reads with MiXCR. The sample holds about 520,000 distinct CDR3 sequences, 20% to 25% seen once. These data were also filed under a second study, of T cells expressing NK-cell markers.

Source material: CD4+ T cells sorted from blood. The receptors come from a woman aged 18-30 years in good health.

The V call is TRBV5-1, the J call TRBJ2-5; D is ambiguous. V dropped 1 base and J dropped 3 bases, with 10 bases sitting between them. The germline V gene encodes CDR1 SGHRS and CDR2 YFSETQ. The CDR3 is made up of 14 amino acids. CDR3 nucleotide sequence: TGCGCCAGCAGCTTGACTAACGGAGAAGAGACCCAGTACTTC. Its protein product is CASSLTNGEETQYF.

The chain is built from TRBV5-1 and TRBJ2-5; 8 bases fit TRBD1. Looked up from germline, CDR1 is SGHRS and CDR2 is YFSETQ. The CDR3 has 15 residues. With 3 bases clipped from V and 5 bases from J, the junction kept 9 bases outside the gene matches. The CDR3 here is CASSYAGTGGETQYF. CDR3 in DNA: TGCGCCAGCAGCTATGCGGGGACAGGAGGGGAGACCCAGTACTTC. The full variable domain, with the rest looked up from reference TRBV5-1 and TRBJ2-5, is KAGVTQTPRYLIKTRGQQVTLSCSPISGHRSVSWYQQTPGQGLQFLFEYFSETQRNKGNFPGRFSGRQFSNSRSEMNVSTLELGDSALYLCASSYAGTGGETQYFGPGTRLLVL.

This clonotype showed up many times. The chain links TRBV20-1 to TRBJ1-1, with no clear D. The V gene's germline CDR1 is DFQATT and CDR2 SNEGSKA (reference sequence). There are 12 residues in the CDR3. With 1 base removed from V and 10 bases from J, the gap between germline ends came to 13 bases. CDR3 sequence (DNA): TGCAGTGCTAGAGGCCTCAAGGGTACAGCTTTCTTT. Residues: CSARGLKGTAFF.

The V and J genes are TRBV20-1 and TRBJ1-2; D might be TRBD1 (6 bases). V was pared by 3 bases and J by 6 bases, with 20 bases between. Germline assignment: CDR1 DFQATT and CDR2 SNEGSKA (reference sequence). CDR3 length equals 15 residues. CDR3 nucleotides: TGCAGTGCTAGTAGGGGGGGCGGCGTGAGCAATGGCTACACCTTC. Protein sequence: CSASRGGGVSNGYTF.

The chain has TRBV25-1 and TRBJ2-1; TRBD1 matches at 7 bases. Looked up from germline, CDR1 is MGHDK and CDR2 is SYGVNS. The CDR3 is made up of 17 amino acids. J was trimmed by 1 base and V by 4 bases; bases with no gene match: 10. CDR3 coding DNA: TGTGCCAGCAGTGCCCACAGGGGCTCCGGATCCTACAATGAGCAGTTCTTC. Its protein product is CASSAHRGSGSYNEQFF. The full variable domain, with the rest looked up from reference TRBV25-1 and TRBJ2-1, is EADIYQTPRYLVIGTGKKITLECSQTMGHDKMYWYQQDPGMELHLIHYSYGVNSTEKGDLSSESTVSRIRTEHFPLTLESARPSHTSQYLCASSAHRGSGSYNEQFFGPGTRLTVL.

About this clonotype itself: The junction and the germline gene differ at one end; a read error may be behind it. This chain connects TRBV20-1 to TRBJ2-1, with D tentatively TRBD1 (5 bases). This CDR3 contains 10 residues. CDR1 and CDR2 from the germline V gene are DFQATT and SNEGSKA (reference sequence). DNA for the CDR3: TGCAGTGCTTACAGACAGCTCGATAACTTC. It codes for CSAYRQLDNF.

This clonotype was seen only a few times. V gene TRBV15 combines with J gene TRBJ1-2, with TRBD1 matching over 8 bases. Germline lookup yields CDR1 LNHNV and CDR2 YYDKDF (reference sequence). The CDR3 contains 18 residues. J lost 4 bases, V lost 1 base, and 14 bases had no gene match. DNA for the CDR3: TGTGCCACCAGCAGAGCTTCCACCAGGGACAGGTTCTCCTATGGCTACACCTTC. It translates to CATSRASTRDRFSYGYTF. The full variable domain, in which reference TRBV15 and TRBJ1-2 provide the parts outside the CDR3, is DAMVIQNPRYQVTQFGKPVTLSCSQTLNHNVMYWYQQKSSQAPKLLFHYYDKDFNNEADTPDNFQSRRPNTSFCFLDIRSPGLGDTAMYLCATSRASTRDRFSYGYTFGSGTRLTVV.

This clonotype was seen a handful of times. The chain combines TRBV20-1 with TRBJ2-7, with 9 nucleotides matching TRBD1. The CDR3 is 14 amino acids. The V and J ends lost 6 bases and 2 bases, in that order; junction bases with no gene match: 8. Germline V gives CDR1 DFQATT, CDR2 SNEGSKA (reference sequence). This CDR3 reads CSADPGQGTYEQYF. CDR3 coding DNA: TGCAGTGCCGACCCGGGACAGGGCACCTACGAGCAGTACTTC.

The J gene is TRBJ2-1, the V gene TRBV12-3 or TRBV12-4; 7 positions agree with TRBD1. This CDR3 comprises 15 residues. J gave up 4 bases and V 8 bases, and 11 bases lay outside the gene matches. CDR3: CASAEVGGGYNEQFF. Here the CDR3 DNA reads TGTGCCAGCGCAGAGGTAGGGGGCGGTTACAATGAGCAGTTCTTC.

This clonotype was counted only a few times. CDR3 coding DNA: TGTGCCAGCAGCAGGGGACTAGCGGGAACCTACGAGCAGTACTTC. This translates into CASSRGLAGTYEQYF. The J gene is TRBJ2-7, the V gene TRBV7-9; 13 bases line up with TRBD2. The CDR3 is 15 residues long. V lost 5 bases and J lost 2; bases outside the gene matches: 3. The germline V gene encodes CDR1 SEHNR and CDR2 FQNEAQ (reference sequence).

This clonotype was detected only a few times. This chain uses TRBV6-5 with TRBJ2-3; no reliable D call. The CDR3 extends over 12 amino acids. Looked up from germline, CDR1 is MNHEY and CDR2 is SVGAGI. Trimming took 2 bases from V and 4 from J, leaving 4 bases between them. CDR3 region: CASSYGSDTQYF. CDR3 coding DNA: TGTGCCAGCAGTTACGGTTCAGATACGCAGTATTTT.

This clonotype appeared many times. The chain is built from TRBV12-3 or TRBV12-4 and TRBJ2-7; 7 nucleotides match TRBD1. CDR3 length: 13 residues. The J segment lost 6 bases and the V segment lost 5 bases, leaving 7 bases of the junction unmatched. The CDR3 is CASSQDRVGEQYF. The CDR3 bases are TGTGCCAGCAGTCAAGACAGGGTCGGCGAGCAGTACTTC.

V is TRBV27 and J is TRBJ2-1; D remains unclear. Trimming left V 9 bases short and J 3 bases short, with 12 bases between. Germline CDR1 reads MNHEY; CDR2 reads SMNVEV (reference sequence). There are 13 residues in the CDR3. CDR3 sequence: CASRKLDYNEQFF. In nucleotides, the CDR3 is TGTGCCAGTAGGAAATTGGACTACAATGAGCAGTTCTTC.

The chain couples TRBV10-3 to TRBJ2-1, with 15 bases matching TRBD2. CDR3 length equals 16 residues. The J segment lost 8 bases and the V segment lost 7 bases, leaving 9 bases of the junction unmatched. Germline CDR1 ENHRY, CDR2 SYGVKD. The DNA of the CDR3 is TGTGCCATCAAGGGACTAGCGGGAGGCCACCGCGATGAGCAGTTCTTC. Encoded protein: CAIKGLAGGHRDEQFF.

This clonotype was counted between two and nine times. V usage is TRBV6-5 and J usage is TRBJ2-2; 7 bases agree with TRBD2. V trimming: 8 bases; J trimming: 4 bases; junction bases outside the gene matches: 7. The CDR3 consists of 14 residues. Germline-derived CDR1 and CDR2 are MNHEY and SVGAGI. The CDR3 is CASRSRGSTGELFF. The CDR3, as DNA: TGTGCCAGCCGTTCTCGCGGGAGCACCGGGGAGCTGTTTTTT.

J is TRBJ2-3 and V is TRBV20-1, with 10 bases matching TRBD2. CDR3 size: 15 residues. Looked up from germline, CDR1 is DFQATT and CDR2 is SNEGSKA (reference sequence). The ends lost 3 bases at V and 1 base at J; junction bases unmatched: 4. CDR3 loop: CSASLLAGRTDTQYF. Written as DNA, the CDR3 is TGCAGTGCTAGCTTACTAGCGGGGCGCACAGATACGCAGTATTTT.

The genes are TRBV27 and TRBJ2-1; the match to TRBD2 covers 11 bases. The V and J ends lost 6 bases and 6 bases, in that order; junction bases with no gene match: 7. The CDR3 covers 15 residues. CDR1 is MNHEY, CDR2 SMNVEV, per germline (reference sequence). In nucleotides, the CDR3 is TGTGCCAGCAGAACTAGCGGGAGACCCTCCAATGAGCAGTTCTTC. As protein: CASRTSGRPSNEQFF.

This clonotype came up a few times. V usage is TRBV9 and J usage is TRBJ1-1; D not resolved. Germline V gene sequence: CDR1 SGDLS, CDR2 YYNGEE. With 3 bases removed from V and 3 bases from J, the gap between germline ends came to 15 bases. CDR3 length: 15 amino acids. CDR3: CASSDAAGLYTEAFF. The CDR3 DNA is TGTGCCAGCAGCGACGCCGCGGGGTTGTACACTGAAGCTTTCTTT.

The chain links TRBV12-3 or TRBV12-4 to TRBJ2-3; D unresolved. The length of the CDR3 is 12 residues. V lost 6 bases to trimming and J lost 6 bases, with 10 bases between them. CDR3 in amino acids: CASSVFGDTQYF. The CDR3 coding sequence is TGTGCCAGCAGCGTCTTCGGGGATACGCAGTATTTT.

This clonotype appeared a few times. V usage is TRBV20-1 and J usage is TRBJ2-1; 10 positions agree with TRBD2. The CDR3 spans 14 residues. In germline, CDR1 is DFQATT, CDR2 SNEGSKA (reference sequence). V was pared by 6 bases and J by 9 bases, with 11 bases of the junction left unmatched. DNA of the CDR3: TGCAGTGCGTCCCTAGCGGGAGTCGTGATTGAGCAGTTCTTC. It yields the protein CSASLAGVVIEQFF.

This chain links TRBV20-1 with TRBJ1-5; the D is unclear. V was trimmed by 2 bases and J by 2 bases, leaving 13 bases between them. Germline loops: CDR1 DFQATT, CDR2 SNEGSKA (reference sequence). CDR3 size: 15 residues. Written as DNA, the CDR3 is TGCAGTGCTAGATCCCTGACCGTGGGCAATCAGCCCCAGCATTTT. Translation: CSARSLTVGNQPQHF.

This chain links TRBV29-1 with TRBJ1-1; no clear D gene. The CDR3 spans 13 residues. CDR1 SQVTM and CDR2 ANQGSEA come from the germline V gene. V was pared by 5 bases and J by 0 bases, with 10 bases between. CDR3 coding DNA: TGCAGCGTTTCTGCACGGTTGAACACTGAAGCTTTCTTT. Translated, it gives CSVSARLNTEAFF.

This clonotype was seen a few times. This sequence joins TRBV11-1 and TRBJ2-1; 7 positions match TRBD1. This CDR3 region has 13 residues. Germline trimming cut 5 bases from V and 7 bases from J; bases unmatched to any gene: 5. Per the germline V gene, CDR1 is SGHAT and CDR2 is FQDESV (reference sequence). The CDR3 protein is CASSPPDRNEQFF. The CDR3, as DNA: TGTGCCAGCAGCCCACCGGACAGGAATGAGCAGTTCTTC. The full variable domain, completed using reference TRBV11-1 and TRBJ2-1, is EAEVAQSPRYKITEKSQAVAFWCDPISGHATLYWYRQILGQGPELLVQFQDESVVDDSQLPKDRFSAERLKGVDSTLKIQPAELGDSAMYLCASSPPDRNEQFFGPGTRLTVL.

The V gene is TRBV7-3, the J gene TRBJ1-1; D unresolved. The V end lost 1 base, the J end lost 3 bases, and 12 bases lay between the germline ends. CDR1 and CDR2 from the germline V gene are SGHTA and FQGTGA. The CDR3 totals 15 residues. DNA for the CDR3: TGTGCCAGCAGCTTAAAGGTATCAGGCGACACTGAAGCTTTCTTT. Its translation is CASSLKVSGDTEAFF.

The V call is TRBV12-3 or TRBV12-4, the J call TRBJ1-6; 9 bases match TRBD1. The CDR3 covers 14 residues. The V gene end was trimmed by 4 bases and the J gene end by 10 bases; junction bases not matched to a gene: 5. The CDR3 here is CASSWTGAGSPLHF. The CDR3 DNA sequence: TGTGCCAGCAGTTGGACAGGGGCCGGATCACCCCTCCACTTT.